This T cell receptor (beta chain) was captured by sequencing in a study of cytomegalovirus exposure and HLA in healthy donors (dated by TCRdb to 2016 to 2017). In terms of the full investigation: An earlier analysis of under 600 of the donors reported roughly 270 Gb of sequence data and some 120 million unique TCR beta sequences from 190 million or so T cells. An early release covering 500 to 750 HLA-typed donors comprised about 320 gigabases of sequencing data and tens of millions of unique TCR sequences. Of the roughly 430 genotyped donors, approximately 83% fell in the genetic ancestry cluster associated with self-reported Caucasian donors. The study aimed to test whether signatures of past pathogen exposure could be identified by cataloging public T cell receptors. The study profiled the T cell repertoires of 666 subjects by immunosequencing and related them to cytomegalovirus serostatus. A separate validation cohort of roughly 120 different subjects was used in addition to the approximately 640-subject first cohort. The study combined high-throughput TCR immunosequencing, statistical association of individual TCRs with disease status, and machine learning to predict cytomegalovirus infection status. To study patterns of TCR occurrence, a later analysis re-analyzed previously published TCR beta repertoires from several hundred donors and added high-resolution HLA genotyping. The later analysis used no new phenotypic data to find candidate immune exposures, relying instead on TCR beta sequences and their occurrence across donors. An earlier analysis of 500 to 650 of the donors applied high-throughput TCR beta sequencing to assess whether each TCR beta V gene segment acted as functional or pseudogenic. Donor age, sex, ethnicity and CMV serostatus were compiled together with the repertoire data. A later genetic analysis took genome-wide SNP genotypes for about 55% of the 666 donors and used that subset as a discovery cohort. Every repertoire in the discovery cohort had been generated on one and the same sequencing platform. HLA typing covered class I and class II loci at four-digit resolution. Typing coverage varied by locus: about 620-640 donors for A, B, C, DRB1 and DQB1; approximately 500 for DQA1; approximately 570 for DPA1; around 490 for DPB1. Several DR-DQ haplotypes were treated as single units for association and clustering because of strong linkage in the cohort. Among some 410 genotyped donors of the cohort, an average of about 240,000 unique TCR beta nucleotide sequences was sequenced per donor, of which about 19% were non-productive.

Turning to this clone: Its antigen target is currently unknown. Base qualities are not provided; no much larger clone lies one nucleotide away.

The cohort was made up of 500 to 850 healthy bone marrow donors. At the time of sampling, all cohort members were nominally healthy, though unrecorded immune exposures were likely present. The donor tested CMV seropositive, placing the donor among the approximately 310 seropositive members of the cohort. A peripheral blood sample was provided by each donor, and peripheral blood mononuclear cells were used for TCR beta sequencing. Genomic DNA was extracted from the blood cell samples with the Qiagen DNeasy Blood Extraction Kit. CDR1 is given as SQVTM and CDR2 as ANQGSEA, both from the germline V gene. The CDR3 starts with the cysteine, ends with the phenylalanine, and has 13 residues. Only the CDR3 DNA stays, 39 bases, in frame from base 1. V is reduced by 6 bases and J by 3 bases, leaving a spacing of 13 bases between them. Broader findings and caveats from the paper: According to a later analysis, most CMV-associated TCR beta chains appeared to be HLA-restricted, and the HLA associations seemed to be driven largely by CMV exposure. According to a later genetic analysis, donors in an Asian-associated ancestry cluster had fewer N-insertions in productive TCRs than the roughly 670-donor mean. Broadly in line with IMGT annotations, most TCR beta V segments showed up in productive rearrangements about 90% or about 30% of the time in an earlier analysis of approximately 640 of the donors. Some IMGT-functional V segments, including TRBV6-2 and TRBV6-3, could not be told apart with the 87-base-pair reads, so those segments were excluded. In vitro tests confirmed that three of the cytomegalovirus-associated TCR beta chains recognize cytomegalovirus antigens. In a later analysis, some 17,000 TCR beta sequences were associated with specific HLA alleles at a false discovery rate of 0.05. A further reported finding was that TCR beta sequences accurately predicted the HLA-A and HLA-B alleles for most subjects in the first cohort. Correlated functional status among segregating V segments might reflect linkage disequilibrium, but an unknown experimental factor could not be ruled out. In the study, approximately 160 TCR beta chains were listed as associated with cytomegalovirus. Most TCR sequences were observed very rarely across donors, whereas some public TCRs were present in many individuals. A later analysis reported that several top co-occurrence clusters appeared linked to parvovirus B19, influenza, CMV and Epstein-Barr virus. Strong co-occurrence of HLA alleles, especially DR and DQ, made assigning TCR associations to individual alleles difficult. CMV serostatus was the only immune exposure information available for the cohort. The cohort was sequenced for TCR beta chains only, and without alpha or paired-chain data the features that could be detected were limited. Roughly uniform sequencing depth across donors was assumed in presence/absence analyses, although this assumption may not hold. It was suggested by the authors that the approach could potentially be generalized to other disease states and immunological phenotypes. A cluster of highly shared sequence variants was judged likely to be a technical artifact of the sequencing pipeline. Cytomegalovirus status was reported to be diagnosed by the classifier with high specificity and sensitivity in both the original and validation cohorts. In a later analysis, the rate of TCR association differed among HLA loci, with DRB1 alleles having the most associated TCRs and HLA-C alleles having the fewest. Because counts were too low, seventeen rarely observed V segments, including chromosome 9 orphons, were left out of the earlier analysis of about 620 of the donors. An association between a missense DCLRE1C variant and V-gene and J-gene trimming of TCR beta chains was found in a later genetic analysis and replicated in an independent cohort. In a later analysis, HLA-associated TCR beta chains showed more clonal expansion and lower generation probabilities than non-associated chains that were equally common. Because HLA typing was unavailable for some donors at each locus, only the typed subset was used in association tests.

Library generation was performed with the immunoSEQ multiplex PCR assay. The multiplex PCR relied on a mix of 60 forward primers for TCR Vbeta segments and 13 reverse primers for TCR Jbeta segments. The CDR3 region of rearranged TCR beta genes was amplified from genomic DNA by a multiplex PCR assay. Amplified TCR beta libraries were sequenced as 87-base-pair reads on the Illumina HiSeq System. Turning to the authors' computational methods: A later analysis tallied 75 million to 95 million unique TCR beta chains across the 640 or so repertoires, and about 12 million of those chains were shared by two or more donors. To remove PCR and sequencing errors, raw reads were error-corrected and collapsed into unique sequences using a nearest-neighbor algorithm that merged closely related sequences. CDR3 sequences were aligned to IMGT reference sequences to assign V, D and J gene segments. Each retained sequence needed at least a six-nucleotide match to both a V gene segment and a J gene segment. A rearrangement was called productive if the CDR3 had no stop codons and remained in frame with V and J, and every other rearrangement was called non-productive. CDR3 was defined according to IMGT convention as the region running from the second conserved V-encoded cysteine to the conserved J-encoded phenylalanine. In an earlier analysis of around 640 of the donors, sequences lacking an unambiguous match to a single V gene segment were excluded. An earlier analysis of over 450 of the donors classified V segments as functional when productive rearrangements were above 56.7% and as segregating when the standard deviation between donors was above 5%. A statistical classification framework was built to diagnose cytomegalovirus status from the catalog of TCR beta chain sequences. V and J gene assignment, in a later analysis, came from comparing TCR nucleotide sequences with IMGT/GENE-DB human TR gene sequences. Using the TCRdist pipeline, a later analysis assigned CDR3 sequences along with most-parsimonious VDJ recombination scenarios. In a later analysis, each TCR beta chain was defined by its CDR3 amino acid sequence together with its V-gene family, and reads lacking a unique V-gene family were excluded. As a way to deal with suspected cross-contamination and a sequencing artifact, a later analysis dropped more than 500 nucleotide sequences that were highly shared and had low generation probability. In a later analysis, a clonal expansion index for each public chain was calculated from normalized within-repertoire ranks of inferred template counts. Generation probabilities in a later analysis came from a VDJ recombination model fitted to out-of-frame rearrangements, and those results were checked against IGoR. A later analysis scored TCR-TCR, TCR-HLA and TCR-CMV co-occurrence with hypergeometric tests, applying a repertoire-size bias correction to TCR pairs. In a later analysis, false discovery rates were estimated by permuting HLA or CMV assignments 20 times. In a later analysis, co-occurring TCRs were grouped using DBSCAN, and TCRdist sequence similarity was added for clustering within HLA-allele-positive subsets. Repertoires with fewer than 30,000 or more than 120,000 public chains, plus five repertoires with anomalous nucleotide sharing, were excluded from co-occurrence clustering. TCRdb stores this immuneACCESS table with in-frame sequences only. Part of the clones is absent; in the studies checked, under half of the shortfall reflects unresolved V genes, and no reason is known for the rest. That table is the source of V, J and clone size, and D and trimming were worked out from the DNA. For this sample the table gives around 150,000 clones, of which under 75% were detected only once. Roughly 6.8% of the sample comes from the top ten.

The clonotype comes from a woman between 55 and 75 years old in good health and CMV-seropositive. In this chain, TRBV29-1 is recombined with TRBJ2-3, and TRBD1 may be the D gene, going by 6 matching bases. Sequencing was done on a sample of PBMCs. The sequenced DNA is TGCAGCGTGGAGACAGGCGTAACAGATACGCAGTATTTT. Translated, it reads CSVETGVTDTQYF.